This T cell receptor (beta chain) was identified during a study of cytomegalovirus exposure and HLA in healthy donors. The study, taken as a whole, reports: Listed as cytomegalovirus-associated were over 150 TCR beta chains.

To note about this clone: The antigen is undetermined.

Germline V gene sequence: CDR1 LGHNA, CDR2 YNFKEQ. There are 15 residues in the CDR3. The V segment lost 1 base and the J segment 3 bases; nucleotides outside the gene matches: 3. A multiplex PCR was run with 60 Vbeta primers and 13 Jbeta primers. TCRdb keeps only in-frame clones here, not all; method: immunoSEQ multiplex PCR. The sample has around 140,000 clones; about four fifths are singletons. V and J are TRBV4-2 and TRBJ2-5, with 9 bases fitting TRBD1. The TCR was taken from a woman aged 40 to 50 in good health and CMV-seropositive. Specimen: PBMCs. The CDR3 DNA reads as TGTGCCAGCAGCCAAGGACAGGGGGGAGAAGAGACCCAGTACTTC. Amino acids: CASSQGQGGEETQYF.